This record concerns one TCR beta chain sequence. Its antigen is not identified. The CDR3 is 13 residues long. Germline V gene sequence: CDR1 MNHEY, CDR2 SVGAGI. After removal of 6 bases from V and 8 bases from J, the junction contained 9 bases not matched to a gene. The data belong to a study of cytomegalovirus exposure and HLA in healthy donors. In the PCR, 60 Vbeta and 13 Jbeta primers were used. Sequencing used immunoSEQ multiplex PCR; TCRdb keeps in-frame clones, though not all of them. The sample holds 65,000 to 70,000 clones, around 80% seen once. General observations from the study: Immune exposure information comprised only CMV serostatus. In an earlier analysis, most TCR beta V segments were productive about 87% or about 30% of the time.

Those who donated were healthy bone marrow donors. The sample was PBMCs. V usage is TRBV6-5 and J usage is TRBJ1-2; TRBD1 matches 7 bases. The source of this sequence is a man aged 50-59 years in good health and CMV-seronegative. The CDR3 DNA is TGTGCCAGCAGACCCGGGACAGCGAGGGGCTACACCTTC. Translated: CASRPGTARGYTF.